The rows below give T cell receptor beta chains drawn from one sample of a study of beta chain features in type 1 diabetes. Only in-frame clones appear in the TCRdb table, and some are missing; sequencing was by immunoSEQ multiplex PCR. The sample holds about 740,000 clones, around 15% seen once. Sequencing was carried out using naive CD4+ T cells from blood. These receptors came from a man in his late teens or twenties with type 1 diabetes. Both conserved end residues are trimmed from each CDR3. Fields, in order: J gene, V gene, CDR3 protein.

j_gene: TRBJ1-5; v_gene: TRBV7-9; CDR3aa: ASSLGSGSGNQPQH
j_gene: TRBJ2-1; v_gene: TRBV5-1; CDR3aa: ASSLDGGAWNEQF
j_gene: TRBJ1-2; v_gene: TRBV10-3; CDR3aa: AISAGFNYGYT
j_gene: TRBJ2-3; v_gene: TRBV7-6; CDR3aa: ASSSTGGSQY
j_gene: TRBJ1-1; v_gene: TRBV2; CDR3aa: ASRGYTEAF
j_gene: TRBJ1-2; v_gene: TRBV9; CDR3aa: ASSAYRASNYGYT
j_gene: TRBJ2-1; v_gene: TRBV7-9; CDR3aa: ASSLADGYNEQF
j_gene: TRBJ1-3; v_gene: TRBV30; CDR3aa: ASGQHSGNTIY
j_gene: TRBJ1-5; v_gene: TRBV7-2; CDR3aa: ASSRGSNQPQH
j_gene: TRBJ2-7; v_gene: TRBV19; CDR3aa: ATSRQESSYEQY
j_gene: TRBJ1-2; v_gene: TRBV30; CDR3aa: AWTFTGLGYGYT
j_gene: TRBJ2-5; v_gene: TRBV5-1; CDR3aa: ASSQPGTGLWGETQY
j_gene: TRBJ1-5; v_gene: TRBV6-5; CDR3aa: ASSRGLGDQPQH
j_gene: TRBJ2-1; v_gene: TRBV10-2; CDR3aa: ASRLGTSYNEQF
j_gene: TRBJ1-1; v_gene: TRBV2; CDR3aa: ASSGQGASTEAF
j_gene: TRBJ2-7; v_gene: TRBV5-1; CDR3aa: ASSLAGGDSGEQY
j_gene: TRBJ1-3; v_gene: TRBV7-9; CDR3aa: ASIQGISGNTIY
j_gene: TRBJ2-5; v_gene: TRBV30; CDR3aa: AWSVGMGAETQY
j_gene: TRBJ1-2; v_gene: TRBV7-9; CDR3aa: ASSLGQGHYGYT
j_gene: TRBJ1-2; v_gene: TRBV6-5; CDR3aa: ASSESVGAGYT
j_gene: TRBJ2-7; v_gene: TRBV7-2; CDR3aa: ASSPEPLTYEQY
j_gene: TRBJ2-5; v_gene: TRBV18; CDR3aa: ASSPGTGRGKETQY
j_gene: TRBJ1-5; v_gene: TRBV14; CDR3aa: ASSLEAGQPQH
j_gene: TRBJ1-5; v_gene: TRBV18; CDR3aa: ASSRRDQPQH
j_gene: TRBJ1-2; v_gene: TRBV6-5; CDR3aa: ASRPGAQYLPGYT
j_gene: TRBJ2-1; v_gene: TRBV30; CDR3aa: AWSVQVNNEQF
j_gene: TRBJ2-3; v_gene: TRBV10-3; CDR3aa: AISELDGVRDTQY
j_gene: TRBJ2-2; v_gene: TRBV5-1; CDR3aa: ASSSTAGVTTGELF